The 18 T cell receptor beta chains below all came from one sample that was sequenced in a study of T cell repertoires in cytomegalovirus infection. Each CDR3 protein gets one entry after TCRdb re-called the reads with MiXCR. The sample gives around 450,000 distinct CDR3 sequences, approximately 10% of which show up once; 10% to 13% is in the top ten. Source material: PBMCs. The receptors stem from a human donor in good health (CMV status not recorded). Some clones in this sample may be carry-over from other donors' samples.

This clonotype came up a few times. The genes are TRBV28 and TRBJ2-7; D ambiguous. Trimming took 1 base from V and 6 from J, leaving 7 bases between them. The CDR3 has 12 amino acids. CDR1 MDHEN and CDR2 SYDVKM come from the germline V gene. CDR3 sequence: CASSLSVTEQYF. Written as DNA, the CDR3 is TGTGCCAGCAGTTTATCCGTCACCGAGCAGTACTTC.

The sample holds a few counts of this clonotype. V and J are TRBV15 and TRBJ2-3; D unresolved. CDR1 is LNHNV, CDR2 YYDKDF, per germline (reference sequence). The CDR3 consists of 15 residues. The V and J ends lost 0 bases and 0 bases respectively, with 7 bases between them. DNA of the CDR3: TGTGCCACCAGCAGAGACGGCATTAGCACAGATACGCAGTATTTT. It specifies CATSRDGISTDTQYF.

Many counts were recorded for this clonotype. This chain uses TRBV19 with TRBJ2-1; 9 bases align to TRBD2. The J segment lost 3 bases and the V segment lost 7 bases, leaving 7 bases of the junction unmatched. CDR3 length equals 15 residues. Germline V gene sequence: CDR1 LNHDA, CDR2 SQIVND (reference sequence). In DNA form, the CDR3 reads TGTGCCAGTAAACGGGTAGCGGGAGTCTACAATGAGCAGTTCTTC. Its protein product is CASKRVAGVYNEQFF.

Ten or more counts support this clonotype. The genes are TRBV19 and TRBJ2-7, with 9 bases identical to TRBD2. The V gene's germline CDR1 is LNHDA and CDR2 SQIVND (reference sequence). The CDR3 runs to 15 residues. J lost 5 bases, V lost 6 bases, and 11 bases had no gene match. In nucleotides, the CDR3 is TGTGCCAGTAGCCAACTAGCGGGTAACCTAAACGAGCAGTACTTC. Translated: CASSQLAGNLNEQYF.

The chain carries TRBV27 and TRBJ2-7; 10 bases match TRBD2. Germline trimming cut 5 bases from V and 5 bases from J; bases unmatched to any gene: 6. CDR1 MNHEY and CDR2 SMNVEV come from the germline V gene (reference sequence). The CDR3 is 14 amino acids. Here the CDR3 reads CASSASGSFNEQYF. CDR3 DNA: TGTGCCAGCAGTGCTAGCGGGAGCTTTAACGAGCAGTACTTC.

The sample holds many counts of this clonotype. The J gene is TRBJ2-2, the V gene TRBV7-9; perhaps TRBD2 as D (5 bases). Germline CDR1 SEHNR, CDR2 FQNEAQ (reference sequence). Trimming left V 0 bases short and J 6 bases short, with 5 bases between. The CDR3 sequence is 13 residues long. The CDR3: CASSLAEAGELFF. CDR3 nucleotides: TGTGCCAGCAGCTTAGCGGAGGCCGGGGAGCTGTTTTTT.

About this clonotype itself: Germline is not matched at one junction end, which may reflect a read error. The chain carries TRBV3-1 and TRBJ2-5; 11 bases are shared with TRBD2. The length of the CDR3 is 19 residues. CDR1 and CDR2 (germline): LGHDT, YNNKEL (reference sequence). The CDR3 nucleotides are TGTGCCAGCAGCAAAGATGGAGTAGCGGGGGGGCCGTACCAAGAGACCCAGTACTTC. Translating gives CASSKDGVAGGPYQETQYF.

In regard to this clonotype: The CDR3 carries no conserved terminal phenylalanine or tryptophan, so it likely arises from a read error. Because the CDR3's place on the DNA is in doubt, the DNA is left out and the CDR3 is given as listed by TCRdb. The rearrangement uses TRBV7-3 and TRBJ1-4; the D call TRBD1 from the table was never checked on the DNA. The CDR3 is 15 residues long, counting both termini. Germline loops: CDR1 SGHTA, CDR2 FQGTGA. CDR3 sequence: CASSENSPHWTGWAM.

Comments on this clonotype: A read error may produce the germline difference seen at one junction end. The chain has TRBV29-1 and TRBJ2-3; 9 bases are shared with TRBD2. The CDR3 spans 11 residues. CDR1 is SQVTM and CDR2 is ANQGSEA in the germline V gene. Here the CDR3 reads CSVEGSGGPLF. CDR3 DNA sequence: TGCAGCGTTGAAGGTAGCGGGGGACCCCTTTTT.

This chain joins TRBV7-2 and TRBJ2-3, with D maybe TRBD1 (6 bases). The germline CDR1 and CDR2 sequences are SGHTA and FQGNSA. Trimming stripped 5 bases from V and 2 bases from J, with 11 bases between. The CDR3 consists of 14 residues. This chain's CDR3 is CASSGQTYTDTQYF. The CDR3 coding sequence is TGTGCCAGCAGCGGACAGACTTACACAGATACGCAGTATTTT.

This clonotype was seen a handful of times. This chain links TRBV7-9 with TRBJ2-3, with D maybe TRBD2 (6 bases). The V gene lost 8 bases and the J gene lost 4 bases, with 16 bases spanning the gap. The germline CDR1 and CDR2 sequences are SEHNR and FQNEAQ (reference sequence). This CDR3 has 14 amino acids. The CDR3 is CASGRWEAPDTQYF. The CDR3, as DNA: TGTGCCAGCGGCCGCTGGGAGGCCCCAGATACGCAGTATTTT.

This clonotype appeared many times. V gene TRBV7-2 combines with J gene TRBJ2-5; D is ambiguous. V shed 3 bases and J shed 3 bases, with 8 bases lying between them. The CDR3 totals 13 residues. CDR1 and CDR2 (germline): SGHTA, FQGNSA. For the CDR3, the DNA is TGTGCCAGCAGCTTGACTTTCGAAGAGACCCAGTACTTC. Amino acids: CASSLTFEETQYF.

In this sample, this clonotype turned up many times. The chain combines TRBV5-5 with TRBJ1-6; 8 bases map to TRBD1. The CDR3 has 16 amino acids. Germline values: CDR1 SGHKS, CDR2 YYEKEE (reference sequence). V shed 0 bases, J shed 9 bases, and the junction held 8 bases outside the gene matches. This CDR3 reads CASSLDGQGRISPLHF. Written as DNA, the CDR3 is TGTGCCAGCAGCTTGGATGGACAGGGACGGATTTCACCCCTCCACTTT.

Many counts were recorded for this clonotype. The chain links TRBV9 to TRBJ2-5; a possible D gene is TRBD2 (5 bases). With 0 bases removed from V and 2 bases from J, the gap between germline ends came to 5 bases. Germline V CDR1 and CDR2: SGDLS, YYNGEE. The CDR3 length is 13 residues. As DNA, the CDR3 is TGTGCCAGCAGCGTAGGAGGGCAAGAGACCCAGTACTTC. Protein: CASSVGGQETQYF. Full variable domain (remainder filled in from reference TRBV9 and TRBJ2-5): DSGVTQTPKHLITATGQRVTLRCSPRSGDLSVYWYQQSLDQGLQFLIQYYNGEERAKGNILERFSAQQFPDLHSELNLSSLELGDSALYFCASSVGGQETQYFGPGTRLLVL.

This clonotype has at least ten counts. V usage is TRBV12-3 or TRBV12-4 and J usage is TRBJ1-6, with D unresolved. CDR3 length equals 14 residues. V was clipped by 6 bases and J by 7 bases, with 13 bases between them. The CDR3 DNA sequence: TGTGCCAGCAGCCTCATGGAGGGCAATTCACCCCTCCACTTT. Encoded protein: CASSLMEGNSPLHF.

This clonotype was observed a single time. The chain couples TRBV27 to TRBJ2-7, with 9 bases that match TRBD2. Trimming took 2 bases from V and 0 from J; bases not matched to a gene: 5. CDR1 is MNHEY and CDR2 is SMNVEV in the germline V gene (reference sequence). This CDR3 has 16 residues. The chain's CDR3 is CASSLKGTSISYEQYF. The CDR3 nucleotides read TGTGCCAGCAGTTTAAAAGGGACTAGCATCTCCTACGAGCAGTACTTC.

Ten or more counts support this clonotype. This chain connects TRBV5-4 to TRBJ2-2; D possibly corresponds to TRBD2 (5 bases). The CDR3 extends over 18 amino acids. V was shortened by 2 bases and J by 0 bases, with 17 bases between the two germline ends. The germline CDR1 and CDR2 sequences are SGHNT and YYREEE (reference sequence). CDR3 loop: CASSLPGGSVSNTGELFF. The DNA for the CDR3 is TGTGCCAGCAGCTTACCAGGTGGTAGCGTGTCGAACACCGGGGAGCTGTTTTTT.

This clonotype was detected many times. This chain connects TRBV6-2 or TRBV6-3 to TRBJ2-1, with D possibly TRBD1 on 5 matching bases. CDR1 and CDR2 (germline): MNHEY, SVGEGT. The CDR3 runs 15 residues. With 2 bases removed from V and 0 bases from J, the gap between germline ends came to 8 bases. In DNA, the CDR3 is TGTGCCAGCAGTTACGGGGCAAGCTCCTACAATGAGCAGTTCTTC. The encoded protein is CASSYGASSYNEQFF.